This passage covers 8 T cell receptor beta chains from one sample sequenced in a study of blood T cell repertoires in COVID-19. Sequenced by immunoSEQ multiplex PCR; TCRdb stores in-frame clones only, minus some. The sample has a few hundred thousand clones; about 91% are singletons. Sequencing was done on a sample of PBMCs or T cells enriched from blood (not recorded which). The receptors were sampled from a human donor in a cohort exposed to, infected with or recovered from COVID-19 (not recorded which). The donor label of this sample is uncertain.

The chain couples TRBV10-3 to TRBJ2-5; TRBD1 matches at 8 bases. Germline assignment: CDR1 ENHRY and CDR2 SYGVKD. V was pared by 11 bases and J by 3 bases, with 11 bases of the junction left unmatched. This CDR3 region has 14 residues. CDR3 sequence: CAASPGQEEETQYF. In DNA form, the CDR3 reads TGTGCCGCCAGTCCGGGACAGGAGGAAGAGACCCAGTACTTC.

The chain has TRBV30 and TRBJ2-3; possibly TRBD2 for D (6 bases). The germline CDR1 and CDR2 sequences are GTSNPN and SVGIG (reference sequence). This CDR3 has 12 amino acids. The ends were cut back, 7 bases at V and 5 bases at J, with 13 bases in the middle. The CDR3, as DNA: TGTGCCTCACACCCCGGGGGAGATACGCAGTATTTT. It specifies CASHPGGDTQYF.

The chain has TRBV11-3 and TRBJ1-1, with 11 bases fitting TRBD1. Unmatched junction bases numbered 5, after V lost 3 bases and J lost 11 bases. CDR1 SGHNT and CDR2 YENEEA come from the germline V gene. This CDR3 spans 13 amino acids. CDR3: CASSLAGQGAAFF. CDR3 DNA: TGTGCCAGCAGCTTGGCTGGACAGGGGGCGGCTTTCTTT.

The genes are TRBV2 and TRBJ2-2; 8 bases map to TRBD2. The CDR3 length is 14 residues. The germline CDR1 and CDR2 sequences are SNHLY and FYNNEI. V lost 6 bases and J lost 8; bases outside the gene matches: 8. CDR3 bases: TGTGCCAGCAGAGCCGGACTAGCAGGAGGGGAGCTGTTTTTT. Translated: CASRAGLAGGELFF. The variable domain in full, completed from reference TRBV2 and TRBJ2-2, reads EPEVTQTPSHQVTQMGQEVILRCVPISNHLYFYWYRQILGQKVEFLVSFYNNEISEKSEIFDDQFSVERPDGSNFTLKIRSTKLEDSAMYFCASRAGLAGGELFFGEGSRLTVL.

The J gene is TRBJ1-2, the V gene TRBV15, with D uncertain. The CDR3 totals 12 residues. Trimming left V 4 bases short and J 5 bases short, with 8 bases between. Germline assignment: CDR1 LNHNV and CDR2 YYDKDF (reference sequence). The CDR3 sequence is CATSNRLYGYTF. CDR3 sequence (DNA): TGTGCCACCAGCAATCGGTTATATGGCTACACCTTC.

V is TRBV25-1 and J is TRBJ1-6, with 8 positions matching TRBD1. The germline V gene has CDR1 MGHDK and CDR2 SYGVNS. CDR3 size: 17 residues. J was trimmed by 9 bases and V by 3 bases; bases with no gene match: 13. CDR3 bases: TGTGCCAGCAGTGATAAGCAGGGACAGGCCTTCCCTTCACCCCTCCACTTT. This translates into CASSDKQGQAFPSPLHF. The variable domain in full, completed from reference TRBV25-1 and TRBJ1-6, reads EADIYQTPRYLVIGTGKKITLECSQTMGHDKMYWYQQDPGMELHLIHYSYGVNSTEKGDLSSESTVSRIRTEHFPLTLESARPSHTSQYLCASSDKQGQAFPSPLHFGNGTRLTVT.

The CDR3 DNA reads TGTGCCAGCAGTGGACAGGGGAGTCACTATGGCTACACCTTC. Protein sequence: CASSGQGSHYGYTF. The V call is TRBV27, the J call TRBJ1-2; 9 bases map to TRBD1. Germline CDR1 is MNHEY and CDR2 is SMNVEV (reference sequence). The CDR3 contains 14 residues. V dropped 5 bases and J dropped 3; count of bases not matched to a gene: 4.

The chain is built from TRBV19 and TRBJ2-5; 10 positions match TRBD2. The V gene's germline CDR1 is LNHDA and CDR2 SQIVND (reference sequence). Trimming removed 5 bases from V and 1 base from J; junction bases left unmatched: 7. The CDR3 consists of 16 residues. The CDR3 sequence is CASSPNSGGRQETQYF. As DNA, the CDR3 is TGTGCCAGTAGTCCTAATAGCGGGGGGCGCCAAGAGACCCAGTACTTC.